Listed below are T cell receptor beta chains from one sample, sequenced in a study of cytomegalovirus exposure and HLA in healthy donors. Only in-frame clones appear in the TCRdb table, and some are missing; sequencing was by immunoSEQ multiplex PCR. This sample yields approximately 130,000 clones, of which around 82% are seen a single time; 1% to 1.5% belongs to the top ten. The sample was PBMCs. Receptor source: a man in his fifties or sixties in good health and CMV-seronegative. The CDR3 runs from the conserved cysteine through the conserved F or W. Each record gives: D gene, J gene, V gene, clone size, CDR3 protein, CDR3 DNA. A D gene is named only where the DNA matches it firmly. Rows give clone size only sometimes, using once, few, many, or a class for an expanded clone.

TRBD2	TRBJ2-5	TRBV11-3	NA	CASSPGGRGNKETQYF	TGTGCCAGCAGCCCCGGCGGGCGGGGGAACAAAGAGACCCAGTACTTC
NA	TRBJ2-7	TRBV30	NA	CAWSVGGKAYEQYF	TGTGCCTGGAGTGTTGGCGGCAAAGCCTACGAGCAGTACTTC
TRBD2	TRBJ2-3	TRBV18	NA	CASSPSHGRALGTDTQYF	TGTGCCAGCTCACCCTCCCACGGGAGGGCCCTCGGCACAGATACGCAGTATTTT
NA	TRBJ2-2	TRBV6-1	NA	CASRAGTPNTGELFF	TGTGCCAGCAGGGCCGGGACACCTAACACCGGGGAGCTGTTTTTT
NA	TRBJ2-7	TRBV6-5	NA	CASSASGYEQYF	TGTGCCAGCAGTGCATCAGGGTACGAGCAGTACTTC
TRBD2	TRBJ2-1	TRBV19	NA	CASSGRVAGAFDNEQFF	TGTGCCAGTAGCGGTAGGGTAGCGGGAGCTTTCGACAATGAGCAGTTCTTC
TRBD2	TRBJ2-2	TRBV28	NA	CASSLGGVRELFF	TGTGCCAGCAGCCTCGGGGGGGTTAGGGAGCTGTTTTTT
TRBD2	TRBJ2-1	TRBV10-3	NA	CATGGLAGKDEQFF	TGTGCCACCGGGGGACTAGCGGGAAAGGATGAGCAGTTCTTC
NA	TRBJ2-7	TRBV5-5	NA	CASSLAGDEQYF	TGTGCCAGCAGCTTGGCCGGTGACGAGCAGTACTTC
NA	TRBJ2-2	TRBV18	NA	CASSPDQGLLSNTGELFF	TGTGCCAGCTCACCTGACCAGGGCCTCCTTTCGAACACCGGGGAGCTGTTTTTT
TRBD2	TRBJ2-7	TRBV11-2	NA	CASSPLAGGPYEQYF	TGTGCCAGCAGCCCCCTAGCGGGAGGGCCCTACGAGCAGTACTTC
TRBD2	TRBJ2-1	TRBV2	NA	CASSAASGRERYNEQFF	TGTGCCAGCAGTGCAGCTAGCGGGAGAGAGCGTTACAATGAGCAGTTCTTC
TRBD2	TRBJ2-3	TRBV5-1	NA	CASSLAAREADTQYF	TGCGCCAGCAGCTTGGCCGCGCGGGAGGCAGATACGCAGTATTTT
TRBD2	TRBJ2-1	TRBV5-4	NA	CASSFRLAGGPGEQFF	TGTGCCAGCAGCTTCAGACTAGCGGGAGGGCCGGGTGAGCAGTTCTTC
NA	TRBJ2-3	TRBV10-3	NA	CAIKNSGGPTDTQYF	TGTGCCATCAAAAATTCAGGGGGGCCCACAGATACGCAGTATTTT
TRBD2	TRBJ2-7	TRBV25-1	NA	CASSESVAGGLHEQYF	TGTGCCAGCAGTGAATCGGTAGCGGGAGGGCTCCACGAGCAGTACTTC
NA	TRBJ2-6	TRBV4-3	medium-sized	CASSQDPVSPGANVLTF	TGCGCCAGCAGCCAAGACCCAGTATCTCCTGGGGCCAACGTCCTGACTTTC
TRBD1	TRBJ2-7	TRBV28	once	CASSSDRDEQYF	TGTGCCAGCAGTTCCGACAGGGACGAGCAGTACTTC
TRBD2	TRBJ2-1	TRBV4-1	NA	CASSQGGLAGKGYNEQFF	TGCGCCAGCAGCCAGGGAGGACTAGCGGGCAAGGGATACAATGAGCAGTTCTTC
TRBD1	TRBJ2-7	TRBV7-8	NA	CASSSIGQAYEQYF	TGTGCCAGCAGCTCGATTGGACAGGCCTACGAGCAGTACTTC
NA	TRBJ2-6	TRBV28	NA	CASSLARHSGANVLTF	TGTGCCAGCAGTCTGGCTAGGCATTCTGGGGCCAACGTCCTGACTTTC
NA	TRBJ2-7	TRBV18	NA	CASSPEREPPGEQYF	TGTGCCAGCTCACCAGAACGGGAGCCCCCGGGCGAGCAGTACTTC
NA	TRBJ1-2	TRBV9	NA	CASSAGASYGYTF	TGTGCCAGCAGCGCCGGAGCGAGTTATGGCTACACCTTC
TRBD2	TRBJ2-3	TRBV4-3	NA	CASSQGPGLAGGPLGTDTQYF	TGCGCCAGCAGCCAAGGCCCGGGACTAGCGGGAGGGCCCCTTGGGACAGATACGCAGTATTTT
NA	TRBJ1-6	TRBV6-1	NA	CASSDNYNSPLHF	TGTGCCAGCAGTGACAACTATAATTCACCCCTCCACTTT
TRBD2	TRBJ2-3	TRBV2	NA	CASSRTSGTDTQYF	TGTGCCAGCAGTCGGACTAGCGGCACAGATACGCAGTATTTT
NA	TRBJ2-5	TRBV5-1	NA	CASRRDFRRWSNQETQYF	TGCGCCAGCAGAAGGGACTTTCGGAGATGGAGTAACCAAGAGACCCAGTACTTC
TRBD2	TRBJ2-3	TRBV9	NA	CASSVGAGGKTQYF	TGTGCCAGCAGCGTAGGTGCGGGAGGGAAAACGCAGTATTTT
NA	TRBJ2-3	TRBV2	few	CASSDETRGDTQYF	TGTGCCAGCAGTGATGAGACCAGGGGAGATACGCAGTATTTT
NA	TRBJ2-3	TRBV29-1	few	CSGKLDWSTDTQYF	TGCAGCGGCAAACTAGATTGGAGCACAGATACGCAGTATTTT
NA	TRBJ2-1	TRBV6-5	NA	CASRPSGGSYNEQFF	TGTGCCAGCAGACCCTCCGGGGGCTCCTACAATGAGCAGTTCTTC
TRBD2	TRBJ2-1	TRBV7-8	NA	CASSSGTSGRKNNEQFF	TGTGCCAGCAGCTCCGGGACTAGCGGGAGAAAAAACAATGAGCAGTTCTTC
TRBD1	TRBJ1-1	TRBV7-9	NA	CASSLGTGRSEAFF	TGTGCCAGCAGCTTAGGGACAGGGAGGTCTGAAGCTTTCTTT
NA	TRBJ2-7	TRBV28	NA	CASSCRDTRIYEQYF	TGTGCCAGCAGTTGCCGGGACACCCGTATCTACGAGCAGTACTTC
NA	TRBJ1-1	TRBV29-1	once	CSAGYMNTEAFF	TGCAGCGCAGGATACATGAACACTGAAGCTTTCTTT
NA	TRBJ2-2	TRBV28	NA	CASIQGTIAGELFF	TGTGCCAGCATCCAGGGCACAATCGCCGGGGAGCTGTTTTTT
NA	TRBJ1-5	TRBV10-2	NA	CASSDLREPQHF	TGCGCCAGCAGTGACCTGCGGGAGCCCCAGCATTTT
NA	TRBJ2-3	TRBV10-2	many	CASSVRERTDTQYF	TGCGCCAGCAGTGTCCGGGAACGCACAGATACGCAGTATTTT
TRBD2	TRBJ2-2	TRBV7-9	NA	CASSLELTSGSFVGELFF	TGTGCCAGCAGCTTAGAATTGACTAGCGGGAGTTTCGTCGGGGAGCTGTTTTTT
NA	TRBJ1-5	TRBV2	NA	CASSRGDQPQHF	TGTGCCAGCAGTCGGGGGGATCAGCCCCAGCATTTT
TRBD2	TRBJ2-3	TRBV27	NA	CASSPTETSGSLYTQYF	TGTGCCAGCAGTCCCACAGAGACTAGCGGGAGTCTATATACGCAGTATTTT